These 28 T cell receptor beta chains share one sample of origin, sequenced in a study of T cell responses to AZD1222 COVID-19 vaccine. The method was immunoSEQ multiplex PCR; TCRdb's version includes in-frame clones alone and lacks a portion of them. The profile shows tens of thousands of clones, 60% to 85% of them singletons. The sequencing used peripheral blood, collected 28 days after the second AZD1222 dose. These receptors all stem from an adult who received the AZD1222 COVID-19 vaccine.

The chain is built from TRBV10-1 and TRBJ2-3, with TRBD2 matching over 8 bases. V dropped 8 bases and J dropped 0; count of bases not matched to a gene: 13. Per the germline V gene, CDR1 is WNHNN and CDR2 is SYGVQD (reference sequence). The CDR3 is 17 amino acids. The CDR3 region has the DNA TGCGCCAGCCGTTTAACGCGGGGGGAAACTAGCACAGATACGCAGTATTTT. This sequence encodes CASRLTRGETSTDTQYF.

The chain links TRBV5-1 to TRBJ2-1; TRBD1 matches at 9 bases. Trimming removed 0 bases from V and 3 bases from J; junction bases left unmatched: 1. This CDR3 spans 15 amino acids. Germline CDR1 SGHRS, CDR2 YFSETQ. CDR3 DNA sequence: TGCGCCAGCAGCTTGGGGGACAGGGACTACAATGAGCAGTTCTTC. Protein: CASSLGDRDYNEQFF.

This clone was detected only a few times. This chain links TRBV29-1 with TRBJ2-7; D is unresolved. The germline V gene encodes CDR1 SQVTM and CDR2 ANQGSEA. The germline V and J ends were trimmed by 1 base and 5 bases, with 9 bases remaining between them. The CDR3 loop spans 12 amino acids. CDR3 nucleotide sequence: TGCAGCGTTGAAGGGGCCGCTGACGAGCAGTACTTC. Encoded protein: CSVEGAADEQYF.

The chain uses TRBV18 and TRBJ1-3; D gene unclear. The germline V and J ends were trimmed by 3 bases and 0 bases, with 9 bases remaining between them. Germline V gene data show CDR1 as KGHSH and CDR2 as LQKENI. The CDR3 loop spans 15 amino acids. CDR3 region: CASSPWESSGNTIYF. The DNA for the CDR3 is TGTGCCAGCTCACCCTGGGAAAGCTCTGGAAACACCATATATTTT.

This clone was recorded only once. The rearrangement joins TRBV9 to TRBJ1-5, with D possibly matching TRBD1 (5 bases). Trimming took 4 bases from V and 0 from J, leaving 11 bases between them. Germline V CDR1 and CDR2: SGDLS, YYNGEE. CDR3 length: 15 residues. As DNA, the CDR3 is TGTGCCAGCAGCACACTAGGGGATAGCAATCAGCCCCAGCATTTT. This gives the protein CASSTLGDSNQPQHF.

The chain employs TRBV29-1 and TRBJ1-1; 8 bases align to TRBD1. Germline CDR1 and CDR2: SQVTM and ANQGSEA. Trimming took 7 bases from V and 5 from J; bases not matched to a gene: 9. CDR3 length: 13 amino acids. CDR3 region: CSAKTGGRTEAFF. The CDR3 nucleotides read TGCAGCGCGAAAACAGGGGGACGGACTGAAGCTTTCTTT. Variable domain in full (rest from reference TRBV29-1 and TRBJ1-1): SAVISQKPSRDICQRGTSLTIQCQVDSQVTMMFWYRQQPGQSLTLIATANQGSEATYESGFVIDKFPISRPNLTFSTLTVSNMSPEDSSIYLCSAKTGGRTEAFFGQGTRLTVV.

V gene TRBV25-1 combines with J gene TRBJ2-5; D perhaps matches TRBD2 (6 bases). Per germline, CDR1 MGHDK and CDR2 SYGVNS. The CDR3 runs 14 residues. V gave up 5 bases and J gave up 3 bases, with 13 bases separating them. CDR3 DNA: TGTGCCAGCAGTTTAGCGGACCTCAAAGAGACCCAGTACTTC. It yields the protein CASSLADLKETQYF.

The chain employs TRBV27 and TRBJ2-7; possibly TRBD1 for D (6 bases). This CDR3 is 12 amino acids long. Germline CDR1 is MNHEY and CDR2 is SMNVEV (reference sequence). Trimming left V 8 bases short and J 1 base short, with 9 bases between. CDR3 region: CASAGTSYEQYF. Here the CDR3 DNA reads TGTGCCAGCGCCGGGACATCCTACGAGCAGTACTTC.

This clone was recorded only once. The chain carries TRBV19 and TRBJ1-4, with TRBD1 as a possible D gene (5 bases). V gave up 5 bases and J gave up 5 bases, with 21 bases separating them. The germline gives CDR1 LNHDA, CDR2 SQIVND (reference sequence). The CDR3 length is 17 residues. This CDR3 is CASSLEGILGPNEKLFF. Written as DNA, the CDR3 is TGTGCCAGTAGTTTGGAAGGGATTCTGGGACCGAATGAAAAACTGTTTTTT.

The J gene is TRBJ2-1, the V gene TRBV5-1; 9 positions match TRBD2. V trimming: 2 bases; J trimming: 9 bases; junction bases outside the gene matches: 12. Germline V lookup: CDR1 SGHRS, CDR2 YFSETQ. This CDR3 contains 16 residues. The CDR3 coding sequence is TGCGCCAGCAGCTTTATTGGCGGGGGGGAAGTCGGTGAGCAGTTCTTC. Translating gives CASSFIGGGEVGEQFF.

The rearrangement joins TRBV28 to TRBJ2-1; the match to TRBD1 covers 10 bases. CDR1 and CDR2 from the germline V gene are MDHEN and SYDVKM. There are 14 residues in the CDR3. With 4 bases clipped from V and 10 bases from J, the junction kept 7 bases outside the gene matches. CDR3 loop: CASSSGQGIWEQFF. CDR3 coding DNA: TGTGCCAGCAGTTCGGGACAGGGGATATGGGAGCAGTTCTTC. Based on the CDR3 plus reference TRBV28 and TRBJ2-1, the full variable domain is DVKVTQSSRYLVKRTGEKVFLECVQDMDHENMFWYRQDPGLGLRLIYFSYDVKMKEKGDIPEGYSVSREKKERFSLILESASTNQTSMYLCASSSGQGIWEQFFGPGTRLTVL.

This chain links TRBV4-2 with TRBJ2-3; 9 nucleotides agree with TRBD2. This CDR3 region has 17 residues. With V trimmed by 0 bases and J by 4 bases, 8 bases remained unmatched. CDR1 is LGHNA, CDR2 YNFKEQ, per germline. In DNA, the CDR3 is TGTGCCAGCAGCCAAGATTTCGGCGGGGGGGCCCCAGATACGCAGTATTTT. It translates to CASSQDFGGGAPDTQYF.

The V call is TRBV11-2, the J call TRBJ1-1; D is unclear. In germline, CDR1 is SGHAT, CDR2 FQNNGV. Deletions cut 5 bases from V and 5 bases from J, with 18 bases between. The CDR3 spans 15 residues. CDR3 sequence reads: CASSPHGGSITEAFF. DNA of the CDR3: TGTGCCAGCAGCCCACACGGAGGGTCTATAACTGAAGCTTTCTTT.

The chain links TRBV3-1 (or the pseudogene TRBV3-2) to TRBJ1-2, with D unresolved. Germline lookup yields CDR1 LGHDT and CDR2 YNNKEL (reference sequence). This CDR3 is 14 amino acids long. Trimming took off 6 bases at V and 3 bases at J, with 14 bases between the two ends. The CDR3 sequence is CASSPRSWDYGYTF. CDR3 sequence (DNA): TGTGCCAGCAGTCCCAGGTCTTGGGACTATGGCTACACCTTC.

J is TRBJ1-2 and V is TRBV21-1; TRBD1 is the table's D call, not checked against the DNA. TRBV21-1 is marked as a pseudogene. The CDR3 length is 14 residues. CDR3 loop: CASRTNQGNYGYTF. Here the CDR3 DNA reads TGTGCCAGCAGGACAAACCAGGGAAACTATGGCTACACCTTC.

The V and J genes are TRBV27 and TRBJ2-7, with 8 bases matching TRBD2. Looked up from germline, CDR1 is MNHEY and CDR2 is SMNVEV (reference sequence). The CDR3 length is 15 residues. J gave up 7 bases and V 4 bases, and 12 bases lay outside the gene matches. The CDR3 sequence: CASSSWRGAFGEQYF. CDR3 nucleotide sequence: TGTGCCAGCAGTTCTTGGCGGGGGGCTTTTGGGGAGCAGTACTTC.

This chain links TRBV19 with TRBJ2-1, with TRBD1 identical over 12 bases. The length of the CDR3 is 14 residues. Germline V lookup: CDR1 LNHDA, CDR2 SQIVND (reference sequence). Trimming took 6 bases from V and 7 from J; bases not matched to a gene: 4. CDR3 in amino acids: CASRGTGGTNEQFF. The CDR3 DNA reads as TGTGCCAGTAGGGGGACAGGGGGCACGAATGAGCAGTTCTTC.

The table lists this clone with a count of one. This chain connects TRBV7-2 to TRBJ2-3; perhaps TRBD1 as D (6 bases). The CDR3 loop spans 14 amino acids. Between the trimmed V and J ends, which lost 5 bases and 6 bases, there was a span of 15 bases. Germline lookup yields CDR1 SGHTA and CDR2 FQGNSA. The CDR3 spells CASSQAGRGDTQYF. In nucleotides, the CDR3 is TGTGCCAGCAGCCAGGCCGGTAGGGGGGATACGCAGTATTTT.

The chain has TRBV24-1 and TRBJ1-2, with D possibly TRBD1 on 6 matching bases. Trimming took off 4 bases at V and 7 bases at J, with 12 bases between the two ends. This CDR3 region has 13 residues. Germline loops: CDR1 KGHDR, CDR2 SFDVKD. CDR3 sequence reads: CATSESGVAGYTF. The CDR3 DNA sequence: TGTGCCACCAGTGAATCAGGGGTAGCTGGCTACACCTTC.

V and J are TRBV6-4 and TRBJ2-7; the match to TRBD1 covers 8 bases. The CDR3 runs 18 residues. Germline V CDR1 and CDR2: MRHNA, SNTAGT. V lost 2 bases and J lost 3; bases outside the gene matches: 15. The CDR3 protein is CASSDGQGCFNWYYEQYF. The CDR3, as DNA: TGTGCCAGCAGTGACGGACAGGGTTGTTTTAATTGGTACTACGAGCAGTACTTC.

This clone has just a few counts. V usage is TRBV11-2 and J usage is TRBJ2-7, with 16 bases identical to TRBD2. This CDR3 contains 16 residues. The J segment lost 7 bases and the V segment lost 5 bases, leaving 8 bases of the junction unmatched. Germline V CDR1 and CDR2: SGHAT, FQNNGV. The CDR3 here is CASSPLGLAGGREQYF. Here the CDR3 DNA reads TGTGCCAGCAGCCCCTTGGGACTAGCGGGGGGGCGAGAGCAGTACTTC.

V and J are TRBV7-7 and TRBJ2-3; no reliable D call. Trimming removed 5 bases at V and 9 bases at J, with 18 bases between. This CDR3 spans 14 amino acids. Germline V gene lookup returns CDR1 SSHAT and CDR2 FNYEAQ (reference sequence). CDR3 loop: CASSLTPGDGTQYF. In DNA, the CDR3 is TGTGCCAGCAGCCTCACGCCGGGCGATGGGACGCAGTATTTT.

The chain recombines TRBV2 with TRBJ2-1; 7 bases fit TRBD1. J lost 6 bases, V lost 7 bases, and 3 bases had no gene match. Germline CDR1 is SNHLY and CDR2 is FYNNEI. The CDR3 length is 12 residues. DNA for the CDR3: TGTGCCAGCAACCCAGGGGGCAATGAGCAGTTCTTC. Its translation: CASNPGGNEQFF.

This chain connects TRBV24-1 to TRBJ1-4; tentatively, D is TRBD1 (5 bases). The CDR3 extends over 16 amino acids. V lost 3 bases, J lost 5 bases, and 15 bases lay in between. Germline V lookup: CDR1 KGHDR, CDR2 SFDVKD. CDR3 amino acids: CATSDGPTAENEKLFF. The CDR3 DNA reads TGTGCCACCAGTGATGGACCGACAGCAGAAAATGAAAAACTGTTTTTT.

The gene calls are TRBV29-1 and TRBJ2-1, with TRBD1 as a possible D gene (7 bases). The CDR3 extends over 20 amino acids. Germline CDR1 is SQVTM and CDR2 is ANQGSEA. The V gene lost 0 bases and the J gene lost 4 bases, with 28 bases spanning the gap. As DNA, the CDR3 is TGCAGCGTTGAAGAGCCCAGGGGGGAAGGAGCTGGAAGGACTTACAATGAGCAGTTCTTC. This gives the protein CSVEEPRGEGAGRTYNEQFF.

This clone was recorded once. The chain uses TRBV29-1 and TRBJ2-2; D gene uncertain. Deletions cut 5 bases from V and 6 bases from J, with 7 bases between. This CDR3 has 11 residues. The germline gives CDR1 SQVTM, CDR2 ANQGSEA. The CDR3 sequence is CSVRVSGELFF. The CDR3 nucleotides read TGCAGCGTTAGGGTGTCCGGGGAGCTGTTTTTT.

CDR3 in DNA: TGTGCCAGCAGCTTCCAGGGTTTTGGCTACACCTTC. Translating it yields CASSFQGFGYTF. This chain joins TRBV5-5 and TRBJ1-2; possibly TRBD1 for D (5 bases). The length of the CDR3 is 12 residues. V lost 2 bases to trimming and J lost 7 bases, with 9 bases between them. Germline CDR1 is SGHKS and CDR2 is YYEKEE (reference sequence). The entire variable domain, with the rest obtained from reference TRBV5-5 and TRBJ1-2, is as follows: DAGVTQSPTHLIKTRGQQVTLRCSPISGHKSVSWYQQVLGQGPQFIFQYYEKEERGRGNFPDRFSARQFPNYSSELNVNALLLGDSALYLCASSFQGFGYTFGSGTRLTVV.

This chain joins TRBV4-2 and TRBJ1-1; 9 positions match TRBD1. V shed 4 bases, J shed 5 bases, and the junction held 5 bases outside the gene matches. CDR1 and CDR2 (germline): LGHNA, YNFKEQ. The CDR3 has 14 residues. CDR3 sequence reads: CASSLQGARTEAFF. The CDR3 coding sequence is TGTGCCAGCAGCCTACAGGGGGCGCGGACTGAAGCTTTCTTT.